This TCR beta chain was captured in a study of T cell changes during pregnancy in multiple sclerosis. Libraries were prepared by immunoSEQ multiplex PCR; TCRdb keeps only in-frame clonotypes and omits some of them. The sample has around 60,000 clones, around 95% seen once. CDR1 and CDR2 (germline): MNHNY, SVGAGI (reference sequence). The CDR3 runs to 13 residues. The V end lost 6 bases, the J end lost 1 base, and 9 bases lay between the germline ends. This clone was seen a single time. The TCR originated in a female donor with multiple sclerosis, enrolled in a pregnancy study. The chain is built from TRBV6-6 and TRBJ1-1, with unresolved D. The material sequenced was CD4+ T cells from peripheral blood mononuclear cells, taken before pregnancy. The CDR3 bases are TGTGCCAGCAGGAAACTAGGGAACACTGAAGCTTTCTTT. Translated, it gives CASRKLGNTEAFF.